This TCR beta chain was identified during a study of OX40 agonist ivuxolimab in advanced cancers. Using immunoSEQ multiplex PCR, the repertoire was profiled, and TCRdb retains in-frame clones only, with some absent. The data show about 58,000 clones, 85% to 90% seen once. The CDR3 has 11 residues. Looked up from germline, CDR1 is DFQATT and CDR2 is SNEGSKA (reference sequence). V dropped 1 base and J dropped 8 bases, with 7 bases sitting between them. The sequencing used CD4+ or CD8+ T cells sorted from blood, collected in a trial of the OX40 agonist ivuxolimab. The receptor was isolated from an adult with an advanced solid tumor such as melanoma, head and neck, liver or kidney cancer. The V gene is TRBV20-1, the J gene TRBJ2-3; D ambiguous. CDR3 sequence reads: CSARAVATQYF. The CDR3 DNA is TGCAGTGCTAGAGCGGTTGCTACGCAGTATTTT.